One sample yielded the 23 T cell receptor beta chains listed below, sequenced in a study of blood T cell repertoires in COVID-19. Libraries were prepared by immunoSEQ multiplex PCR; TCRdb keeps only in-frame clonotypes and omits some of them. The sample has roughly 130,000 clones, roughly nine tenths seen once. Sample: peripheral blood. Receptors were obtained from a man between 60 and 70 years old with COVID-19, enrolled during active disease.

The chain joins TRBV19 to TRBJ2-7, with 7 bases fitting TRBD1. The CDR3 spans 14 residues. With V trimmed by 5 bases and J by 4 bases, 8 bases remained unmatched. CDR1 is LNHDA and CDR2 is SQIVND in the germline V gene (reference sequence). CDR3 region: CASSPRDSSYEQYF. Here the CDR3 DNA reads TGTGCCAGTAGTCCCCGGGACAGTAGTTACGAGCAGTACTTC.

The chain employs TRBV5-1 and TRBJ2-1, with D possibly being TRBD2 (5 bases). The CDR3 consists of 12 residues. From germline, CDR1 is SGHRS and CDR2 YFSETQ. The V gene lost 10 bases and the J gene lost 4 bases, with 12 bases spanning the gap. CDR3 protein: CASRDLYNEQFF. The CDR3 DNA follows: TGCGCCTCCCGGGATCTTTACAATGAGCAGTTCTTC.

In its sample, this clone was seen once. The chain combines TRBV28 with TRBJ2-2; TRBD2 is a possible D gene (5 bases). This CDR3 region has 14 residues. V lost 7 bases and J 2 bases, leaving 11 bases between the germline ends. The V gene's germline CDR1 is MDHEN and CDR2 SYDVKM. Written as DNA, the CDR3 is TGTGCCAGCATGGGGAGCAGAAACACCGGGGAGCTGTTTTTT. Its translation: CASMGSRNTGELFF.

This sequence joins TRBV2 and TRBJ1-4, with 7 positions matching TRBD1. The germline V gene encodes CDR1 SNHLY and CDR2 FYNNEI. V was pared by 4 bases and J by 10 bases, with 9 bases of the junction left unmatched. CDR3 length equals 14 residues. CDR3 protein: CASSADRYLRKLFF. DNA for the CDR3: TGTGCCAGCAGTGCGGACAGGTACCTTAGAAAACTGTTTTTT.

The rearrangement links TRBV19 to TRBJ2-7; 8 bases line up with TRBD2. The J segment lost 0 bases and the V segment lost 4 bases, leaving 5 bases of the junction unmatched. This CDR3 comprises 15 residues. Per germline, CDR1 LNHDA and CDR2 SQIVND (reference sequence). CDR3 sequence: CASSTLAGPSYEQYF. In DNA, the CDR3 is TGTGCCAGTAGTACCTTAGCGGGGCCCTCCTACGAGCAGTACTTC. The variable domain in full, with the rest retrieved from reference TRBV19 and TRBJ2-7, is DGGITQSPKYLFRKEGQNVTLSCEQNLNHDAMYWYRQDPGQGLRLIYYSQIVNDFQKGDIAEGYSVSREKKESFPLTVTSAQKNPTAFYLCASSTLAGPSYEQYFGPGTRLTVT.

The gene calls are TRBV27 and TRBJ2-3, with 13 bases lining up with TRBD2. V shed 0 bases and J 0 bases; nucleotides not matched to a gene: 6. Germline loops: CDR1 MNHEY, CDR2 SMNVEV (reference sequence). The CDR3 contains 19 residues. The CDR3 here is CASSLSRTSGSSSTDTQYF. In DNA form, the CDR3 reads TGTGCCAGCAGTTTATCGAGGACTAGCGGGAGTTCTAGCACAGATACGCAGTATTTT.

The V and J genes are TRBV3-1 (or the pseudogene TRBV3-2) and TRBJ2-2; unclear D gene. The CDR3 consists of 16 residues. The germline V gene encodes CDR1 LGHDT and CDR2 YNNKEL (reference sequence). The germline V and J ends were trimmed by 4 bases and 2 bases, with 14 bases remaining between them. The CDR3 reads CASSLEVQSNTGELFF. For the CDR3, the DNA is TGTGCCAGCAGCCTAGAGGTACAGAGTAACACCGGGGAGCTGTTTTTT.

The table lists this clone with a few counts. The sample contains more than one DNA sequence encoding this CDR3. The rearrangement joins TRBV5-1 to TRBJ1-2, with 7 bases identical to TRBD1. The CDR3 runs 14 residues. The germline CDR1 and CDR2 sequences are SGHRS and YFSETQ. The V and J ends lost 3 bases and 5 bases, in that order; junction bases with no gene match: 7. The CDR3 sequence: CASSWDSSSYGYTF. Here the CDR3 DNA reads TGCGCCAGCAGCTGGGACAGTTCCTCGTATGGCTACACCTTC. The entire variable domain, with the rest obtained from reference TRBV5-1 and TRBJ1-2, is as follows: KAGVTQTPRYLIKTRGQQVTLSCSPISGHRSVSWYQQTPGQGLQFLFEYFSETQRNKGNFPGRFSGRQFSNSRSEMNVSTLELGDSALYLCASSWDSSSYGYTFGSGTRLTVV.

The chain uses TRBV11-3 and TRBJ2-1; D possibly corresponds to TRBD2 (5 bases). Germline V CDR1 and CDR2: SGHNT, YENEEA. The V end was cut by 5 bases, the J end by 5 bases, with 10 bases between. The CDR3 is 13 amino acids. The CDR3 bases are TGTGCCAGCAGCATCTCGACTAACAATGAGCAGTTCTTC. Amino acids: CASSISTNNEQFF.

The rearrangement uses TRBV6-1 and TRBJ1-5; tentatively, D is TRBD1 (5 bases). CDR1 and CDR2 from the germline V gene are MNHNS and SASEGT. The CDR3 covers 15 residues. Trimming stripped 3 bases from V and 1 base from J, with 10 bases between. CDR3 region: CASSEGLVSNQPQHF. CDR3 DNA: TGTGCCAGCAGTGAGGGACTGGTAAGCAATCAGCCCCAGCATTTT.

V is TRBV7-3 and J is TRBJ2-1, with D perhaps matching TRBD2 (5 bases). The CDR3 has 12 residues. Germline assignment: CDR1 SGHTA and CDR2 FQGTGA. The V end lost 2 bases, the J end lost 10 bases, and 9 bases lay between the germline ends. Here the CDR3 DNA reads TGTGCCAGCAGCTTATTAGGGAGCGAGCAGTTCTTC. Translated, it gives CASSLLGSEQFF.

The V and J genes are TRBV5-1 and TRBJ1-3; D possibly corresponds to TRBD1 (6 bases). Germline V gene data show CDR1 as SGHRS and CDR2 as YFSETQ. The CDR3 length is 14 residues. Trimming removed 4 bases from V and 0 bases from J, with 8 bases in between. The CDR3 nucleotides are TGCGCCAGCAGCCAGGACAGCTCTGGAAACACCATATATTTT. This gives the protein CASSQDSSGNTIYF.

The chain recombines TRBV10-1 with TRBJ2-1; D might be TRBD2 (5 bases). Trimming removed 6 bases at V and 10 bases at J, with 16 bases between. This CDR3 is built from 13 residues. The germline V gene encodes CDR1 WNHNN and CDR2 SYGVQD (reference sequence). CDR3 in amino acids: CASSPHGPGEQFF. The DNA for the CDR3 is TGCGCCAGCAGCCCTCACGGTCCGGGAGAGCAGTTCTTC.

The V and J genes are TRBV28 and TRBJ2-5, with D uncertain. V was clipped by 7 bases and J by 3 bases, with 24 bases between them. This CDR3 spans 17 amino acids. Looked up from germline, CDR1 is MDHEN and CDR2 is SYDVKM. The chain's CDR3 is CASTRQWVRFDKETQYF. The CDR3 DNA is TGTGCCAGCACCCGACAATGGGTCAGGTTCGATAAAGAGACCCAGTACTTC.

The chain recombines TRBV10-1 with TRBJ2-7; possible D gene TRBD1, 7 bases. V was clipped by 6 bases and J by 7 bases, with 19 bases between them. The germline V gene has CDR1 WNHNN and CDR2 SYGVQD (reference sequence). The CDR3 length is 14 residues. CDR3 sequence reads: CASSPGGGGGEQYF. As DNA, the CDR3 is TGCGCCAGCAGCCCTGGTGGAGGGGGCGGAGAGCAGTACTTC.

The rearrangement uses TRBV11-2 and TRBJ2-7; 8 nucleotides line up with TRBD2. Per the germline V gene, CDR1 is SGHAT and CDR2 is FQNNGV. CDR3 length: 15 amino acids. V gave up 5 bases and J gave up 4 bases; unmatched junction bases: 10. This CDR3 reads CASSLRSGRPYEQYF. The DNA for the CDR3 is TGTGCCAGCAGCCTACGCAGCGGGAGACCGTACGAGCAGTACTTC.

The chain employs TRBV30 and TRBJ2-1, with D maybe TRBD2 (5 bases). Germline loops: CDR1 GTSNPN, CDR2 SVGIG (reference sequence). This CDR3 region has 11 residues. Trimming left V 5 bases short and J 9 bases short, with 11 bases between. CDR3 sequence reads: CAWAEGSEQFF. Written as DNA, the CDR3 is TGTGCCTGGGCCGAGGGCAGTGAGCAGTTCTTC.

V is TRBV7-9 and J is TRBJ2-1, with 7 bases identical to TRBD2. This CDR3 has 13 amino acids. Germline lookup yields CDR1 SEHNR and CDR2 FQNEAQ (reference sequence). The V gene end was trimmed by 5 bases and the J gene end by 8 bases; junction bases not matched to a gene: 6. Here the CDR3 reads CASSPRGEYEQFF. As DNA, the CDR3 is TGTGCCAGCAGCCCCCGGGGGGAGTATGAGCAGTTCTTC.

The chain combines TRBV2 with TRBJ1-5; D unresolved. The CDR3 runs to 14 residues. CDR1 SNHLY and CDR2 FYNNEI come from the germline V gene. Trimming removed 2 bases from V and 0 bases from J, with 5 bases in between. The CDR3 DNA follows: TGTGCCAGCAGTGAACTAGCTAGCAATCAGCCCCAGCATTTT. Encoded protein: CASSELASNQPQHF. The entire variable domain, with the rest obtained from reference TRBV2 and TRBJ1-5, is as follows: EPEVTQTPSHQVTQMGQEVILRCVPISNHLYFYWYRQILGQKVEFLVSFYNNEISEKSEIFDDQFSVERPDGSNFTLKIRSTKLEDSAMYFCASSELASNQPQHFGDGTRLSIL.

The chain is built from TRBV12-3 or TRBV12-4 and TRBJ2-5; D ambiguous. The CDR3 is 13 amino acids. V dropped 4 bases and J dropped 5 bases, with 11 bases sitting between them. This chain's CDR3 is CASSSSGRETQYF. The CDR3 DNA reads TGTGCCAGCAGTTCCTCGGGTAGGGAGACCCAGTACTTC.

This sequence joins TRBV3-1 (or the pseudogene TRBV3-2) and TRBJ2-3; the D gene is possibly TRBD1 (5 bases). Germline CDR1 is LGHDT and CDR2 is YNNKEL (reference sequence). The CDR3 has 14 amino acids. Deletions cut 4 bases from V and 2 bases from J, with 10 bases between. The CDR3 region has the DNA TGTGCCAGCAGCCCATCCAGGGCCACAGATACGCAGTATTTT. Residues: CASSPSRATDTQYF.

The rearrangement joins TRBV6-1 to TRBJ1-5; no definite D call. The CDR3 is made up of 14 amino acids. Germline loops: CDR1 MNHNS, CDR2 SASEGT. V lost 2 bases and J 7 bases, leaving 12 bases between the germline ends. Here the CDR3 reads CASSEIGYGQPQHF. CDR3 nucleotide sequence: TGTGCCAGCAGTGAAATTGGATACGGGCAGCCCCAGCATTTT.

This clone came up a few times. Other DNA sequences in this sample translate to the same CDR3. The chain employs TRBV5-1 and TRBJ1-1; TRBD1 is a possible D gene (6 bases). With 4 bases removed from V and 1 base from J, the gap between germline ends came to 14 bases. This CDR3 has 15 amino acids. Germline-derived CDR1 and CDR2 are SGHRS and YFSETQ. CDR3 nucleotides: TGCGCCAGCAGCCCGCCGGGACAATGGAACACTGAAGCTTTCTTT. Encoded protein: CASSPPGQWNTEAFF. The full variable domain, completed using reference TRBV5-1 and TRBJ1-1, is KAGVTQTPRYLIKTRGQQVTLSCSPISGHRSVSWYQQTPGQGLQFLFEYFSETQRNKGNFPGRFSGRQFSNSRSEMNVSTLELGDSALYLCASSPPGQWNTEAFFGQGTRLTVV.